One and the same sample provided the 7 T cell receptor beta chains below, sequenced in a study of T cell responses to AZD1222 COVID-19 vaccine. The table came from immunoSEQ multiplex PCR; TCRdb's copy has only in-frame clones and leaves some out. Counted here are 130,000 or so clones, about 88% occurring once; the ten biggest clones make up around 3%. The sequencing here drew on peripheral blood, taken 28 days after the second AZD1222 dose. These receptors originate from an adult who received the AZD1222 COVID-19 vaccine.

In its sample, this clone was seen a few times. V and J are TRBV6-5 and TRBJ1-4; D remains ambiguous. CDR3 length: 14 residues. Trimming shortened V by 6 bases and J by 7 bases, and 15 bases separated the two germline ends. Looked up from germline, CDR1 is MNHEY and CDR2 is SVGAGI. The CDR3 is CASRDSGWSEKLFF. The CDR3 region has the DNA TGTGCCAGCAGGGATAGTGGGTGGAGTGAAAAACTGTTTTTT.

The chain combines TRBV12-3 or TRBV12-4 with TRBJ2-7; no reliable D call. The CDR3 consists of 12 residues. Trimming shortened V by 6 bases and J by 1 base, and 7 bases separated the two germline ends. The CDR3 loop reads CASSPQSYEQYF. For the CDR3, the DNA is TGTGCCAGCAGCCCCCAGTCCTACGAGCAGTACTTC.

The CDR3 DNA reads as TGTGCCAGCAATACGGACAGGGGCTCCTACGAGCAGTACTTC. Translating it yields CASNTDRGSYEQYF. The V call is TRBV2, the J call TRBJ2-7, with TRBD1 matching over 9 bases. CDR1 is SNHLY and CDR2 is FYNNEI in the germline V gene. With 7 bases clipped from V and 0 bases from J, the junction kept 4 bases outside the gene matches. The CDR3 loop spans 14 amino acids. Based on the CDR3 plus reference TRBV2 and TRBJ2-7, the full variable domain is EPEVTQTPSHQVTQMGQEVILRCVPISNHLYFYWYRQILGQKVEFLVSFYNNEISEKSEIFDDQFSVERPDGSNFTLKIRSTKLEDSAMYFCASNTDRGSYEQYFGPGTRLTVT.

The V call is TRBV2, the J call TRBJ2-7; tentative D call: TRBD2 (6 bases). CDR3 length equals 15 residues. The V gene lost 5 bases and the J gene lost 0 bases, with 14 bases spanning the gap. CDR1 is SNHLY, CDR2 FYNNEI, per germline. CDR3 protein: CASSSDTGGSYEQYF. CDR3 nucleotide sequence: TGTGCCAGCAGTTCGGACACCGGGGGCTCCTACGAGCAGTACTTC.

The CDR3 region has the DNA TGTGCCAGCAGTTTCGGGGAGCCCACAGATACGCAGTATTTT. Its protein is CASSFGEPTDTQYF. The chain employs TRBV6-2 or TRBV6-3 and TRBJ2-3, with TRBD2 as a possible D gene (5 bases). Trimming left V 4 bases short and J 2 bases short, with 10 bases between. CDR3 length: 14 residues. CDR1 is MNHEY, CDR2 SVGEGT, per germline.

This chain uses TRBV30 with TRBJ1-5; D not certain. Germline V gene data show CDR1 as GTSNPN and CDR2 as SVGIG (reference sequence). The CDR3 is 14 residues long. The germline V and J ends were trimmed by 2 bases and 4 bases, with 12 bases remaining between them. The CDR3: CAWSPLTLNQPQHF. As DNA, the CDR3 is TGTGCCTGGAGTCCCCTAACCCTGAATCAGCCCCAGCATTTT. The complete variable domain, with remaining parts taken from reference TRBV30 and TRBJ1-5, reads SQTIHQWPATLVQPVGSPLSLECTVEGTSNPNLYWYRQAAGRGLQLLFYSVGIGQISSEVPQNLSASRPQDRQFILSSKKLLLSDSGFYLCAWSPLTLNQPQHFGDGTRLSIL.

The DNA for the CDR3 is TGTGCCAGCAGTGAATCCTCGGACAGGGCCTACAATGAGCAGTTCTTC. This translates into CASSESSDRAYNEQFF. This rearrangement joins TRBV6-1 to TRBJ2-1, with 8 bases matching TRBD1. Unmatched junction bases numbered 5, after V lost 2 bases and J lost 2 bases. This CDR3 contains 16 residues. Germline values: CDR1 MNHNS, CDR2 SASEGT.